This T cell receptor (beta chain) is drawn from a study of shared clonotypes between healthy human individuals. Study-wide background: A couple of women and three men aged 18 to 49 made up the donors.

Study-wide results and limits: Naive subsets typically showed greater estimated richness than memory subsets.

In this sample, this clone turned up once. As yet, its antigen is unknown. Here immunoSEQ multiplex PCR was the method, and the copy in TCRdb shows in-frame clones only, minus some. The sample yields 2 million or so clones, 90% to 95% seen once. This TCR was sampled from a man between 18 and 35 years old in good health. Sequencing input: naive CD4+ T cells sorted from blood. The subset: CD45RA+ positively selected.

The CDR3 region has the DNA TGTGCCAGCAACGGCCGGTTGGGCAATCAGCCCCAGCATTTT. Amino acid sequence: CASNGRLGNQPQHF. J is TRBJ1-5 and V is TRBV28; no definite D call. V was clipped by 7 bases and J by 2 bases, with 12 bases between them. This CDR3 has 14 amino acids. CDR1 and CDR2 (germline): MDHEN, SYDVKM.